This TCR beta chain appears in the sequencing data of a study of blood T cell repertoires in COVID-19. Background on the study: Nucleic acid was either cDNA or gDNA, and it came from T cells, B-cell-depleted T cells, or PBMCs.

Trimming took 0 bases from V and 0 from J; bases not matched to a gene: 7. CDR1 is SGHDT and CDR2 is YYEEEE in the germline V gene. CDR3 length: 17 residues. Generated by immunoSEQ multiplex PCR, the TCRdb table keeps only in-frame clones and is missing some. This sample has about 170,000 clones; approximately 83% occur once, and the top ten carry over 2.5%. The clonotype was recovered from a human donor with acute or convalescent COVID-19. The donor label of this sample is uncertain. Material for sequencing was peripheral blood. This chain connects TRBV5-6 to TRBJ2-3; 7 bases fit TRBD2. The CDR3 loop is CASSLVSGSSSTDTQYF. DNA of the CDR3: TGTGCCAGCAGCTTGGTTAGCGGGTCATCTAGCACAGATACGCAGTATTTT.